A single sample is the source of the 5 T cell receptor beta chains below, sequenced in a study of T cells after posttransplantation cyclophosphamide. Clones were read by immunoSEQ multiplex PCR, and TCRdb kept only the in-frame ones, dropping some. Sampling found around 25,000 clones, none seen once. Sequencing input: PBMCs. These TCRs come from an older woman in good health, CMV-negative, and a related stem cell transplant donor.

This clone was counted many times. The J gene is TRBJ2-1, the V gene TRBV6-6; no reliable D call. The CDR3 covers 12 residues. Germline CDR1 and CDR2: MNHNY and SVGAGI (reference sequence). V was shortened by 6 bases and J by 8 bases, with 11 bases between the two germline ends. The CDR3: CASSTTGYEQFF. In nucleotides, the CDR3 is TGTGCCAGCAGCACTACCGGCTATGAGCAGTTCTTC.

This clone was seen at least ten times. The gene calls are TRBV7-8 and TRBJ2-1; D uncertain. V gave up 4 bases and J gave up 4 bases, with 8 bases separating them. The CDR3 runs 13 residues. The germline V gene encodes CDR1 SGHVS and CDR2 FQNEAQ. This chain's CDR3 is CASSWSIYNEQFF. DNA for the CDR3: TGTGCCAGCAGCTGGAGCATTTACAATGAGCAGTTCTTC. Based on the CDR3 plus reference TRBV7-8 and TRBJ2-1, the full variable domain is GAGVSQSPRYKVAKRGQDVALRCDPISGHVSLFWYQQALGQGPEFLTYFQNEAQLDKSGLPSDRFFAERPEGSVSTLKIQRTQQEDSAVYLCASSWSIYNEQFFGPGTRLTVL.

This clone was counted at least ten times. The same CDR3 can be traced to other DNA sequences in this sample. The genes are TRBV11-2 and TRBJ2-2; 7 bases line up with TRBD2. Germline trimming cut 1 base from V and 7 bases from J; bases unmatched to any gene: 12. Per the germline V gene, CDR1 is SGHAT and CDR2 is FQNNGV. The CDR3 spans 17 residues. The DNA for the CDR3 is TGTGCCAGCAGCTTAGCCGGCCGGGGGAGGGGCAACGGGGAGCTGTTTTTT. Protein sequence: CASSLAGRGRGNGELFF.

The chain recombines TRBV5-1 with TRBJ2-2; TRBD1 agrees at 11 bases. In germline, CDR1 is SGHRS, CDR2 YFSETQ. J lost 7 bases, V lost 3 bases, and 8 bases had no gene match. The CDR3 is made up of 16 amino acids. The CDR3, as DNA: TGCGCCAGCAGCTCCCGGACAGGGGGCGGTGGCGGGGAGCTGTTTTTT. Amino acids: CASSSRTGGGGGELFF.

This clone was seen only a few times. This sample includes further DNA sequences coding for the same CDR3. The chain has TRBV10-3 and TRBJ2-3, with TRBD1 matching 7 bases. Germline CDR1 ENHRY, CDR2 SYGVKD. J was trimmed by 1 base and V by 9 bases; bases with no gene match: 7. The CDR3 has 14 residues. The CDR3 sequence is CAIRAGGGTDTQYF. Here the CDR3 DNA reads TGTGCCATTAGGGCAGGGGGTGGCACAGATACGCAGTATTTT.